This is a list of T cell receptor beta chains from one sample in a study of shared clonotypes between healthy human individuals. The repertoire was sequenced with immunoSEQ multiplex PCR; TCRdb's copy has only in-frame clones and lacks some. The data show about 1 million clones, around 76% seen once. Sequencing used memory CD4+ T cells sorted from blood. The receptor source for this set is a man aged 18 to 35 in good health. Both conserved end residues are part of each CDR3. The D gene is left open where the match is weak. Expanded clones are given a class, and other clones once, few, many or no size at all.

V gene: TRBV11-2
clone size: few
D gene: .
J gene: TRBJ2-7
CDR3 protein: CASSLIGQAGYEQYF
CDR3 DNA: TGTGCCAGCAGCTTAATAGGGCAGGCGGGCTACGAGCAGTACTTC

V gene: TRBV7-3
clone size: once
D gene: .
J gene: TRBJ2-1
CDR3 protein: CASSLDEGSYNEQFF
CDR3 DNA: TGTGCCAGCAGCTTAGATGAGGGCTCCTACAATGAGCAGTTCTTC

V gene: TRBV5-4
clone size: once
D gene: TRBD1
J gene: TRBJ1-2
CDR3 protein: CASSLAPGTGVAYGYTF
CDR3 DNA: TGTGCCAGCAGCCTAGCACCTGGGACAGGGGTAGCCTATGGCTACACCTTC

V gene: TRBV5-5
clone size: .
D gene: TRBD2
J gene: TRBJ2-3
CDR3 protein: CASSYGLAADTQYF
CDR3 DNA: TGTGCCAGCAGCTACGGACTAGCGGCGGATACGCAGTATTTT

V gene: TRBV4-1
clone size: .
D gene: .
J gene: TRBJ1-4
CDR3 protein: CASSQEDRTNEKLFF
CDR3 DNA: TGCGCCAGCAGCCAAGAGGACAGAACTAATGAAAAACTGTTTTTT

V gene: TRBV7-9
clone size: .
D gene: TRBD1
J gene: TRBJ2-2
CDR3 protein: CASSLPGQANTGELFF
CDR3 DNA: TGTGCCAGCAGCTTACCGGGACAGGCGAACACCGGGGAGCTGTTTTTT

V gene: TRBV18
clone size: .
D gene: TRBD2
J gene: TRBJ2-3
CDR3 protein: CASSPPGRRGSTDTQYF
CDR3 DNA: TGTGCCAGCTCACCACCGGGTAGGCGGGGGAGCACAGATACGCAGTATTTT

V gene: TRBV7-9
clone size: .
D gene: .
J gene: TRBJ1-3
CDR3 protein: CAPGQGSSGNTIYF
CDR3 DNA: TGTGCCCCGGGGCAGGGTTCGTCTGGAAACACCATATATTTT

V gene: TRBV4-1
clone size: .
D gene: .
J gene: TRBJ1-5
CDR3 protein: CASSQVGGRQPQHF
CDR3 DNA: TGCGCCAGCAGCCAAGTAGGAGGCAGACAGCCCCAGCATTTT

V gene: TRBV28
clone size: .
D gene: TRBD1
J gene: TRBJ1-3
CDR3 protein: CASSARTGDGNTIYF
CDR3 DNA: TGTGCCAGCAGTGCTCGGACAGGGGATGGAAACACCATATATTTT

V gene: TRBV4-1
clone size: .
D gene: .
J gene: TRBJ2-7
CDR3 protein: CASSERQFYEQYF
CDR3 DNA: TGCGCCAGCAGCGAACGACAGTTTTACGAGCAGTACTTC

V gene: TRBV7-2
clone size: .
D gene: .
J gene: TRBJ1-1
CDR3 protein: CASSLWANTEAFF
CDR3 DNA: TGTGCCAGCAGCTTGTGGGCGAACACTGAAGCTTTCTTT

V gene: TRBV10-3
clone size: .
D gene: .
J gene: TRBJ2-5
CDR3 protein: CAISKQGWVETQYF
CDR3 DNA: TGTGCCATCAGTAAACAGGGTTGGGTAGAGACCCAGTACTTC

V gene: TRBV28
clone size: .
D gene: .
J gene: TRBJ1-5
CDR3 protein: CASSRSQALFGDNQPQHF
CDR3 DNA: TGTGCCAGCAGTAGGTCACAGGCGCTGTTTGGGGACAATCAGCCCCAGCATTTT

V gene: TRBV2
clone size: .
D gene: TRBD2
J gene: TRBJ2-3
CDR3 protein: CASSSSGSGTDTQYF
CDR3 DNA: TGTGCCAGCAGTAGTAGCGGGAGTGGCACAGATACGCAGTATTTT

V gene: TRBV28
clone size: .
D gene: TRBD2
J gene: TRBJ2-3
CDR3 protein: CASTASGMGDTQYF
CDR3 DNA: TGTGCCAGCACCGCTAGCGGGATGGGAGATACGCAGTATTTT

V gene: TRBV5-4
clone size: .
D gene: .
J gene: TRBJ2-5
CDR3 protein: CASSLVAGEETQYF
CDR3 DNA: TGTGCCAGCAGCTTGGTGGCTGGGGAAGAGACCCAGTACTTC